This T cell receptor beta chain was captured in a study of Ad26.COV2.S vaccination and SARS-CoV-2 variants. Study-level information: Doses of Ad26.COV2.S were injected into muscle once or twice, 56 days apart.

Sample treatment: some 20 received Ad26.COV2.S at low or high dose, single or two shots; 5 received placebo; per-sample allocation not given. Collection of the samples took place on day 63 after the first injection of vaccine or placebo. The protocol was immunoSEQ multiplex PCR, while the TCRdb copy is restricted to in-frame clones and leaves out a portion. The sample has hundreds of thousands of clones; about 85% are singletons. CDR3 length equals 15 residues. Looked up from germline, CDR1 is MGHRA and CDR2 is YSYEKL. With 5 bases clipped from V and 3 bases from J, the junction kept 6 bases outside the gene matches.

Sequenced material: peripheral blood, taken in a trial of Ad26.COV2.S vaccine versus placebo. The rearrangement uses TRBV4-1 and TRBJ2-7; 11 bases match TRBD2. The source is a person aged 18-65 years who received the Ad26.COV2.S COVID-19 vaccine or a placebo. CDR3 DNA: TGCGCCAGCAGCTTGCCGACTAGCGGGGTCTACGAGCAGTACTTC. Its protein is CASSLPTSGVYEQYF.